These T cell receptor beta chains were read from a single sample in a study of CD8 T cells in ankylosing spondylitis. TCRdb itself ran the 5' RACE reads through MiXCR, one entry per CDR3 protein. The repertoire holds 350,000 or so distinct CDR3 sequences, with roughly 14% as singletons. Sequenced input: blood, either unsorted or a sorted T cell fraction (not recorded which). These receptor sequences come from a male donor with ankylosing spondylitis or in good health (not recorded which). Both conserved end residues are part of each CDR3. Fields, in order: D gene, clone size, V gene, J gene, CDR3 DNA, CDR3 protein. A D gene is named only where the DNA matches it firmly. Only some rows state a clone size, as once, few, many or a class for expanded clones.

D: -; size: -; V: TRBV10-2; J: TRBJ2-2; DNA: TGCGCCAGCAATCACAAGAACACCGGGGAGCTGTTTTTT; CDR3: CASNHKNTGELFF
D: -; size: -; V: TRBV9; J: TRBJ2-3; DNA: TGTGCCAGCAGCGTAGCTCGAGCTAGCGATACGCAGTATTTT; CDR3: CASSVARASDTQYF
D: -; size: few; V: TRBV29-1; J: TRBJ1-2; DNA: TGCAGCGTTGAAGGGGACTCCCGGACCGGCTACACCTTC; CDR3: CSVEGDSRTGYTF
D: -; size: few; V: TRBV10-3; J: TRBJ1-5; DNA: TGTGCCATCAGTGAAATTTCGGATCAGCCCCAGCATTTT; CDR3: CAISEISDQPQHF
D: -; size: few; V: TRBV24-1; J: TRBJ2-3; DNA: TGTGCCACCAGTGATCCCCCTACAGATACGCAGTATTTT; CDR3: CATSDPPTDTQYF
D: -; size: many; V: TRBV12-3/TRBV12-4; J: TRBJ1-2; DNA: TGTGCCAGCAGTTTCGGACAGACTAACTATGGCTACACCTTC; CDR3: CASSFGQTNYGYTF
D: -; size: -; V: TRBV12-3/TRBV12-4; J: TRBJ1-1; DNA: TGTGCCAGCAACGTACAGACGAACACTGAAGCTTTCTTT; CDR3: CASNVQTNTEAFF
D: -; size: few; V: TRBV20-1; J: TRBJ2-7; DNA: TGCAGTGCTAGTACTTCATTTGTCGGGGAGCAGTACTTC; CDR3: CSASTSFVGEQYF
D: -; size: -; V: TRBV6-1; J: TRBJ2-1; DNA: TGTGCCAGCGGGGGATTAAGGGATTACAATGAGCAGTTCTTC; CDR3: CASGGLRDYNEQFF
D: -; size: many; V: TRBV7-9; J: TRBJ1-2; DNA: TGTGCCAGCAGCTTAGTAGGGGATGGCTACACCTTC; CDR3: CASSLVGDGYTF
D: -; size: many; V: TRBV20-1; J: TRBJ1-1; DNA: TGCAGTGCTCGCCTTATGAACACTGAAGCTTTCTTT; CDR3: CSARLMNTEAFF